Below, 29 T cell receptor beta chains from the same sample are listed, as sequenced in a study of blood T cell repertoires in COVID-19. Sequencing was performed with immunoSEQ multiplex PCR; in TCRdb, only in-frame clones are kept and a portion is missing. This table has 130,000 to 150,000 clones, 84% appearing once. The specimen sequenced was peripheral blood. All receptors come from a woman older than 75 in a cohort sampled during active or convalescent COVID-19.

The chain carries TRBV7-9 and TRBJ2-7, with 7 bases identical to TRBD1. Germline V gene data show CDR1 as SEHNR and CDR2 as FQNEAQ (reference sequence). Trimming at V came to 5 bases and at J to 5 bases, leaving 6 bases not matched to a gene. There are 13 residues in the CDR3. In nucleotides, the CDR3 is TGTGCCAGCAGCCTCACAGGGGTGAACGAGCAGTACGTC. Protein: CASSLTGVNEQYV.

This clone was observed once. The chain combines TRBV9 with TRBJ1-5; no firm D call. This CDR3 has 14 amino acids. V gave up 1 base and J gave up 3 bases, with 8 bases separating them. CDR1 SGDLS and CDR2 YYNGEE come from the germline V gene. CDR3 sequence reads: CASSVSGNNQPQHF. The CDR3 DNA reads TGTGCCAGCAGCGTATCCGGGAACAATCAGCCCCAGCATTTT. The full variable domain, its missing parts supplied by reference TRBV9 and TRBJ1-5, is DSGVTQTPKHLITATGQRVTLRCSPRSGDLSVYWYQQSLDQGLQFLIQYYNGEERAKGNILERFSAQQFPDLHSELNLSSLELGDSALYFCASSVSGNNQPQHFGDGTRLSIL.

The chain carries TRBV10-3 and TRBJ2-3; weak D call: TRBD2 (6 bases). Germline V gives CDR1 ENHRY, CDR2 SYGVKD. Trimming removed 5 bases from V and 2 bases from J, with 11 bases in between. The CDR3 loop spans 14 amino acids. CDR3 sequence reads: CAISSAGSTDTQYF. The CDR3, as DNA: TGTGCCATCAGTTCAGCGGGCTCCACAGATACGCAGTATTTT.

The J gene is TRBJ1-4, the V gene TRBV6-5; no clear D gene. The germline V and J ends were trimmed by 7 bases and 1 base, with 13 bases remaining between them. CDR3 length: 15 amino acids. Per the germline V gene, CDR1 is MNHEY and CDR2 is SVGAGI. The CDR3 reads CASITTVLTNEKLFF. CDR3 DNA: TGTGCCAGCATTACCACAGTACTAACTAATGAAAAACTGTTTTTT.

The genes are TRBV4-1 and TRBJ1-2; 10 bases map to TRBD1. This CDR3 has 15 amino acids. CDR1 is MGHRA, CDR2 YSYEKL, per germline. V lost 4 bases, J lost 5 bases, and 7 bases stayed unmatched. As DNA, the CDR3 is TGCGCCAGCAGCCCTCGACAGGGGGCATTGTATGGCTACACCTTC. Residues: CASSPRQGALYGYTF.

The V and J genes are TRBV6-1 and TRBJ1-2, with D unclear. Per germline, CDR1 MNHNS and CDR2 SASEGT. The V and J ends lost 2 bases and 4 bases respectively, with 8 bases between them. This CDR3 has 13 residues. DNA of the CDR3: TGTGCCAGCAGTGAAACTTTTGGCTATGGCTACACCTTC. As protein: CASSETFGYGYTF.

This clone was detected once. The chain's CDR3 is CASRLVNSALLGEPQHF. The CDR3 DNA reads as TGTGCAAGTCGCTTAGTTAACTCGGCCTTACTCGGGGAGCCCCAGCATTTT. J is TRBJ1-5 and V is TRBV12-2. TRBV12-2 represents a pseudogene. The CDR3 runs 17 residues.

The V call is TRBV11-2, the J call TRBJ1-3; D unclear. Germline lookup yields CDR1 SGHAT and CDR2 FQNNGV. The CDR3 length is 14 residues. Trimming stripped 6 bases from V and 2 bases from J, with 11 bases between. The CDR3 sequence: CASRRAGPGNTIYF. CDR3 sequence (DNA): TGTGCCAGCAGGCGGGCGGGCCCTGGAAACACCATATATTTT.

V usage is TRBV10-3 and J usage is TRBJ2-7; TRBD1 aligns across 8 bases. Germline CDR1 is ENHRY and CDR2 is SYGVKD. The CDR3 spans 14 residues. V gave up 6 bases and J gave up 6 bases; unmatched junction bases: 10. This CDR3 is CAISDPQGAAEQYV. For the CDR3, the DNA is TGTGCCATCAGCGACCCCCAGGGGGCCGCCGAGCAGTACGTC.

The chain uses TRBV7-2 and TRBJ2-1; 7 bases are a match to TRBD2. From germline, CDR1 is SGHTA and CDR2 FQGNSA. The length of the CDR3 is 14 residues. The V gene end was trimmed by 2 bases and the J gene end by 10 bases; junction bases not matched to a gene: 8. In DNA form, the CDR3 reads TGTGCCAGCAGCTTACGGGGGGACCGACCGGAGCAGTTCTTC. This translates into CASSLRGDRPEQFF.

This chain links TRBV7-2 with TRBJ2-5; D gene uncertain. The CDR3 has 14 residues. Germline CDR1 SGHTA, CDR2 FQGNSA. V was clipped by 2 bases and J by 4 bases, with 11 bases between them. The CDR3 nucleotides are TGTGCCAGCAGCTTACACCCGACGGGAGAGACCCAGTACTTC. It yields the protein CASSLHPTGETQYF.

This clone was recorded a few times. The gene calls are TRBV7-9 and TRBJ1-5; TRBD1 agrees at 7 bases. The CDR3 loop spans 15 amino acids. V lost 5 bases and J lost 2; bases outside the gene matches: 6. Germline CDR1 SEHNR, CDR2 FQNEAQ (reference sequence). The CDR3 bases are TGTGCCAGCAGCCTAACAGGGGATGGCAATCAGCCCCAGCATTTT. This codes for CASSLTGDGNQPQHF.

This clone showed up just once. The chain joins TRBV2 to TRBJ2-3; 8 bases fit TRBD2. Per the germline V gene, CDR1 is SNHLY and CDR2 is FYNNEI. Trimming cost V 4 bases and J 5 bases; bases outside gene matches: 17. The CDR3 contains 18 residues. In DNA, the CDR3 is TGTGCCAGCAGTGGGCTGTCACGGGGGGGCAGTCAGGGAGATACGCAGTATTTT. This encodes CASSGLSRGGSQGDTQYF.

This chain connects TRBV14 to TRBJ2-7; 8 nucleotides align to TRBD1. The CDR3 runs to 17 residues. Germline loops: CDR1 SGHDN, CDR2 FVKESK. V lost 1 base, J lost 7 bases, and 15 bases stayed unmatched. The CDR3 spells CASSQAKTGVLRAEQYF. As DNA, the CDR3 is TGTGCCAGCAGCCAAGCCAAGACAGGGGTATTACGAGCGGAGCAGTACTTC. The full variable domain, its missing parts supplied by reference TRBV14 and TRBJ2-7, is EAGVTQFPSHSVIEKGQTVTLRCDPISGHDNLYWYRRVMGKEIKFLLHFVKESKQDESGMPNNRFLAERTGGTYSTLKVQPAELEDSGVYFCASSQAKTGVLRAEQYFGPGTRLTVT.

The chain links TRBV2 to TRBJ1-1, with D perhaps TRBD1 (5 bases). This CDR3 contains 15 residues. Germline V gene data show CDR1 as SNHLY and CDR2 as FYNNEI. Trimming took off 5 bases at V and 1 base at J, with 14 bases between the two ends. The CDR3 DNA is TGTGCCAGCAGTTATTTTAGGGGCCAGAACACTGAAGCTTTCTTT. This encodes CASSYFRGQNTEAFF.

The J gene is TRBJ1-2, the V gene TRBV27; D is ambiguous. The V and J ends lost 4 bases and 0 bases respectively, with 6 bases between them. Germline V gene data show CDR1 as MNHEY and CDR2 as SMNVEV (reference sequence). The CDR3 consists of 13 residues. The CDR3 DNA follows: TGTGCCAGCAGTTCCAGGTCTAACTATGGCTACACCTTC. This translates into CASSSRSNYGYTF.

This clone was seen once. The V and J genes are TRBV11-2 and TRBJ2-3; no clear D gene. The CDR3 contains 13 residues. The germline V and J ends were trimmed by 6 bases and 4 bases, with 11 bases remaining between them. CDR1 is SGHAT, CDR2 FQNNGV, per germline. In nucleotides, the CDR3 is TGTGCCAGCAGGAGGAGTTCCGCAGATACGCAGTATTTT. Protein sequence: CASRRSSADTQYF.

In its sample, this clone was seen once. This chain joins TRBV3-1 (or the pseudogene TRBV3-2) and TRBJ2-5; D is unresolved. Germline-derived CDR1 and CDR2 are LGHDT and YNNKEL (reference sequence). Trimming left V 1 base short and J 2 bases short, with 5 bases between. The CDR3 runs to 13 residues. The CDR3 reads CASSQVGQETQYF. The CDR3 nucleotides are TGTGCCAGCAGCCAAGTCGGTCAAGAGACCCAGTACTTC.

The rearrangement uses TRBV19 and TRBJ2-5, with TRBD2 as a possible D gene (6 bases). V shed 5 bases and J shed 2 bases, with 12 bases lying between them. Germline V lookup: CDR1 LNHDA, CDR2 SQIVND (reference sequence). This CDR3 comprises 14 residues. CDR3 protein: CASSPSGLQETQYF. DNA for the CDR3: TGTGCCAGTAGTCCGTCGGGACTGCAAGAGACCCAGTACTTC.

This chain links TRBV6-4 with TRBJ2-1; 12 nucleotides match TRBD2. Per germline, CDR1 MRHNA and CDR2 SNTAGT. The junction had 2 bases not matched to a gene; V was cut back by 4 bases and J by 4 bases. The CDR3 loop spans 15 amino acids. The chain's CDR3 is CASSATSGGYNEQFF. As DNA, the CDR3 is TGTGCCAGCAGTGCAACTAGCGGGGGGTACAATGAGCAGTTCTTC.

The V gene is TRBV6-2 or TRBV6-3, the J gene TRBJ2-5; possible D gene TRBD2, 5 bases. Germline V CDR1 and CDR2: MNHEY, SVGEGT. Between the trimmed V and J ends, which lost 4 bases and 5 bases, there was a span of 8 bases. The CDR3 covers 12 residues. DNA for the CDR3: TGTGCCAGCAGTTTCACGGGGGAGACCCAGTACTTC. It specifies CASSFTGETQYF.

This chain uses TRBV6-2 or TRBV6-3 with TRBJ2-1; 11 nucleotides agree with TRBD2. Trimming removed 4 bases from V and 5 bases from J; junction bases left unmatched: 4. The germline CDR1 and CDR2 sequences are MNHEY and SVGEGT. CDR3 length: 15 amino acids. Here the CDR3 DNA reads TGTGCCAGCAGTTTCACTAGCGGGGGACACAATGAGCAGTTCTTC. Amino acids: CASSFTSGGHNEQFF.

V and J are TRBV19 and TRBJ1-1, with D unresolved. Germline CDR1 LNHDA, CDR2 SQIVND (reference sequence). V was clipped by 5 bases and J by 2 bases, with 9 bases between them. The CDR3 has 13 amino acids. The CDR3 loop is CASSQIPNTEAFF. The CDR3 DNA is TGTGCCAGTAGTCAGATCCCTAACACTGAAGCTTTCTTT.

J is TRBJ2-5 and V is TRBV7-2, with a possible D match to TRBD2 (5 bases). Trimming shortened V by 1 base and J by 5 bases, and 17 bases separated the two germline ends. The CDR3 is made up of 16 amino acids. The germline CDR1 and CDR2 sequences are SGHTA and FQGNSA. CDR3 protein: CASSLGFGVRSETQYF. The CDR3 coding sequence is TGTGCCAGCAGCTTAGGCTTCGGGGTACGCTCCGAGACCCAGTACTTC.

V gene TRBV12-3 or TRBV12-4 combines with J gene TRBJ1-5; no firm D call. V was clipped by 6 bases and J by 7 bases, with 10 bases between them. The CDR3 totals 12 residues. CDR3 sequence reads: CASSLLKQPQHF. In DNA form, the CDR3 reads TGTGCCAGCAGCCTCCTAAAGCAGCCCCAGCATTTT.

This chain joins TRBV18 and TRBJ1-5; 7 bases fit TRBD1. Per germline, CDR1 KGHSH and CDR2 LQKENI. The CDR3 extends over 18 amino acids. J was trimmed by 5 bases and V by 3 bases; bases with no gene match: 16. The CDR3 sequence: CASSPTRILGQLDQPQHF. The CDR3 region has the DNA TGTGCCAGCTCACCCACGCGCATACTGGGACAGCTAGATCAGCCCCAGCATTTT. Filled out from reference TRBV18 and TRBJ1-5, the complete variable domain reads NAGVMQNPRHLVRRRGQEARLRCSPMKGHSHVYWYRQLPEEGLKFMVYLQKENIIDESGMPKERFSAEFPKEGPSILRIQQVVRGDSAAYFCASSPTRILGQLDQPQHFGDGTRLSIL.

The CDR3 spells CASSTEGGNQPQHF. The DNA for the CDR3 is TGCGCCAGCAGCACCGAGGGAGGCAATCAGCCCCAGCATTTT. The V and J genes are TRBV5-1 and TRBJ1-5; D uncertain. The germline CDR1 and CDR2 sequences are SGHRS and YFSETQ. V gave up 4 bases and J gave up 2 bases, with 10 bases separating them. The CDR3 is 14 amino acids.

This chain joins TRBV29-1 and TRBJ2-3; 7 nucleotides agree with TRBD2. The trim removed 4 bases at V and 0 bases at J, leaving 4 bases unmatched. Germline V CDR1 and CDR2: SQVTM, ANQGSEA. The CDR3 is made up of 14 amino acids. For the CDR3, the DNA is TGCAGCGTTGGCGCGGGGGAGAGCACAGATACGCAGTATTTT. Amino acid sequence: CSVGAGESTDTQYF.

The chain links TRBV5-8 to TRBJ2-7; D might be TRBD2 (6 bases). CDR1 is SGHTS, CDR2 YDEGEE, per germline. The germline V and J ends were trimmed by 2 bases and 2 bases, with 14 bases remaining between them. There are 15 residues in the CDR3. CDR3 loop: CASSFGGGNAYEQYF. The CDR3 nucleotides read TGTGCCAGCAGCTTTGGTGGGGGGAATGCCTACGAGCAGTACTTC.